The clone carrying this TCR beta chain was seen just once. As yet, its antigen is unknown. The data were obtained in a study of shared clonotypes between healthy human individuals. On the study more broadly: There were three CD4 naive, three CD4 memory, two CD8 naive and one CD8 memory plates per donor.

Study findings and constraints: Only a few donors were included, so the genetic and exposure-history diversity represented was limited. Shared clonotypes: roughly 4.7% naive CD4, around 3.5% naive CD8, over 2% memory CD4, over 0.3% memory CD8.

From germline, CDR1 is SGHRS and CDR2 YFSETQ. Losses at the gene ends were 3 bases for V and 5 bases for J; bases not matched to a gene: 11. The CDR3 is 17 amino acids. Per sorted-subset replicate PCR, input was roughly 200 ng DNA, representing roughly 30,000 T cell genomes. Repertoires were generated with immunoSEQ multiplex PCR, while TCRdb's copy carries only in-frame clones and drops some. The table lists 600,000 to 800,000 clones, over 55% of them singletons. This chain connects TRBV5-1 to TRBJ2-1, with 10 bases identical to TRBD2. Sequencing was done on a sample of memory CD4+ T cells sorted from blood. Subset meaning: CD45RA-negative fraction. The TCR comes from a woman aged 25 to 39 in good health. The DNA of the CDR3 is TGCGCCAGCAGCTCCCCAGGTACTAGCGGGACCCACAATGAGCAGTTCTTC. Translation: CASSSPGTSGTHNEQFF. The full variable domain, in which reference TRBV5-1 and TRBJ2-1 provide the parts outside the CDR3, is KAGVTQTPRYLIKTRGQQVTLSCSPISGHRSVSWYQQTPGQGLQFLFEYFSETQRNKGNFPGRFSGRQFSNSRSEMNVSTLELGDSALYLCASSSPGTSGTHNEQFFGPGTRLTVL.